The 20 T cell receptor beta chains given below trace back to one sample, sequenced in a study of cytomegalovirus exposure and HLA in healthy donors. PCR amplification relied on 60 Vbeta primers (plus 13 Jbeta primers). Only in-frame clones appear in the TCRdb table, and some are missing; sequencing was by immunoSEQ multiplex PCR. The table has about 90,000 clones, roughly 80% seen once. Material: PBMCs. Every receptor here comes from a man between 18 and 35 years old in good health and CMV-seronegative.

The V and J genes are TRBV5-1 and TRBJ2-7; TRBD2 agrees at 9 bases. The junction had 8 bases not matched to a gene; V was cut back by 1 base and J by 0 bases. Germline V gene sequence: CDR1 SGHRS, CDR2 YFSETQ. The CDR3 loop spans 17 amino acids. Here the CDR3 reads CASSLNRGSGSSYEQYF. CDR3 nucleotide sequence: TGCGCCAGCAGCTTGAATCGGGGTAGCGGGAGCTCCTACGAGCAGTACTTC.

CDR3 nucleotides: TGCAGCGTTGGGGGCCGGTCCCCCAAATACTACGAGCAGTACTTC. The encoded protein is CSVGGRSPKYYEQYF. The chain employs TRBV29-1 and TRBJ2-5, with D possibly being TRBD1 (5 bases). The J call may be incorrect, as the DNA end agrees better with TRBJ2-7. CDR1 is SQVTM and CDR2 is ANQGSEA in the germline V gene. CDR3 length: 15 amino acids.

The chain recombines TRBV6-5 with TRBJ1-6; TRBD1 might be the D (6 bases). Germline CDR1 is MNHEY and CDR2 is SVGAGI. The CDR3 is 16 residues long. Trimming removed 4 bases at V and 6 bases at J, with 16 bases between. The CDR3 region has the DNA TGTGCCAGCAGTTTAGGGGGGGGCAGGGGTAATTCACCCCTCCACTTT. Translating it yields CASSLGGGRGNSPLHF.

V usage is TRBV7-9 and J usage is TRBJ1-2, with a possible D match to TRBD1 (5 bases). V lost 5 bases to trimming and J lost 2 bases, with 12 bases between them. CDR1 and CDR2 (germline): SEHNR, FQNEAQ (reference sequence). The CDR3 consists of 14 residues. The CDR3 DNA follows: TGTGCCAGCAGCCGGGGGGAAGCCAACTATGGCTACACCTTC. This sequence encodes CASSRGEANYGYTF.

The CDR3 region is CASSTAQGYEQYF. The CDR3 nucleotides are TGTGCCAGCAGCACAGCGCAGGGGTACGAGCAGTACTTC. The chain has TRBV9 and TRBJ2-7; D is possibly TRBD1 (6 bases). The CDR3 is 13 amino acids. Germline V gene data show CDR1 as SGDLS and CDR2 as YYNGEE. V dropped 4 bases and J dropped 4 bases, with 12 bases sitting between them.

The chain couples TRBV29-1 to TRBJ2-3, with 7 bases matching TRBD1. CDR1 SQVTM and CDR2 ANQGSEA come from the germline V gene. The CDR3 runs to 13 residues. Trimming took 4 bases from V and 4 from J; bases not matched to a gene: 5. CDR3 sequence (DNA): TGCAGCGTTGTACAGGGGTCTTCAGATACGCAGTATTTT. This encodes CSVVQGSSDTQYF.

The rearrangement links TRBV19 to TRBJ2-7, with 7 bases that match TRBD2. Germline loops: CDR1 LNHDA, CDR2 SQIVND (reference sequence). This CDR3 contains 15 residues. V shed 3 bases and J 0 bases; nucleotides not matched to a gene: 5. Written as DNA, the CDR3 is TGTGCCAGTAGTATTCCGAGCGGGAACTCCTACGAGCAGTACTTC. It yields the protein CASSIPSGNSYEQYF.

The chain links TRBV2 to TRBJ2-2; TRBD2 agrees at 9 bases. The CDR3 sequence is 14 residues long. V was pared by 7 bases and J by 5 bases, with 5 bases of the junction left unmatched. Per the germline V gene, CDR1 is SNHLY and CDR2 is FYNNEI. CDR3 region: CASTGLALTGELFF. The CDR3 DNA reads as TGTGCCAGCACTGGACTAGCGTTAACCGGGGAGCTGTTTTTT. The full variable domain, with the rest looked up from reference TRBV2 and TRBJ2-2, is EPEVTQTPSHQVTQMGQEVILRCVPISNHLYFYWYRQILGQKVEFLVSFYNNEISEKSEIFDDQFSVERPDGSNFTLKIRSTKLEDSAMYFCASTGLALTGELFFGEGSRLTVL.

Concerning this clone: The identical CDR3 is also encoded by other nucleotide sequences in the sample. The chain uses TRBV6-1 and TRBJ1-1; 7 positions match TRBD1. The germline gives CDR1 MNHNS, CDR2 SASEGT. The CDR3 covers 17 residues. Unmatched junction bases numbered 13, after V lost 4 bases and J lost 2 bases. The CDR3: CASSAPGQKRLNTEAFF. The CDR3 DNA follows: TGTGCCAGCAGTGCGCCGGGACAGAAGAGGCTAAACACTGAAGCTTTCTTT.

The chain employs TRBV5-4 and TRBJ2-6, with 7 positions matching TRBD1. Germline CDR1 is SGHNT and CDR2 is YYREEE (reference sequence). The CDR3 covers 15 residues. With V trimmed by 6 bases and J by 2 bases, 5 bases remained unmatched. The CDR3 spells CASTSDRAGANVLTF. The CDR3 DNA is TGTGCCAGCACAAGTGACAGGGCTGGGGCCAACGTCCTGACTTTC.

The chain links TRBV7-2 to TRBJ2-1; TRBD2 matches at 8 bases. Germline V gene data show CDR1 as SGHTA and CDR2 as FQGNSA. The V gene end was trimmed by 2 bases and the J gene end by 6 bases; junction bases not matched to a gene: 6. This CDR3 contains 15 residues. The CDR3 coding sequence is TGTGCCAGCAGCTTACAAGCGGGAGCGTTCAATGAGCAGTTCTTC. Its translation: CASSLQAGAFNEQFF.

The chain employs TRBV15 and TRBJ1-2, with 7 bases that match TRBD1. V trimming: 0 bases; J trimming: 6 bases; junction bases outside the gene matches: 4. Germline V gene sequence: CDR1 LNHNV, CDR2 YYDKDF (reference sequence). This CDR3 contains 14 residues. In DNA form, the CDR3 reads TGTGCCACCAGCAGAGATAAGGGGGCTGATGGCTACACCTTC. Translation: CATSRDKGADGYTF.

The V call is TRBV30, the J call TRBJ2-1; D perhaps matches TRBD2 (5 bases). The V and J ends lost 0 bases and 3 bases respectively, with 15 bases between them. The CDR3 consists of 16 residues. CDR1 GTSNPN and CDR2 SVGIG come from the germline V gene (reference sequence). The CDR3, as DNA: TGTGCCTGGAGTGTACCGGACTCTCGTGTCTACAATGAGCAGTTCTTC. As protein: CAWSVPDSRVYNEQFF.

V and J are TRBV25-1 and TRBJ1-2; the D gene is possibly TRBD1 (5 bases). The CDR3 consists of 14 residues. In germline, CDR1 is MGHDK, CDR2 SYGVNS. Trimming removed 3 bases at V and 7 bases at J, with 15 bases between. CDR3 bases: TGTGCCAGCAGTGACCAGGGTACCCAATTTGGCTACACCTTC. The encoded protein is CASSDQGTQFGYTF.

The rearrangement links TRBV28 to TRBJ1-5; possibly TRBD1 for D (5 bases). The CDR3 spans 16 residues. Germline lookup yields CDR1 MDHEN and CDR2 SYDVKM. V was clipped by 0 bases and J by 3 bases, with 12 bases between them. CDR3 protein: CASSLWVGGDNQPQHF. CDR3 bases: TGTGCCAGCAGTTTATGGGTGGGAGGGGACAATCAGCCCCAGCATTTT. Together with reference TRBV28 and TRBJ1-5, the CDR3 gives the full variable domain: DVKVTQSSRYLVKRTGEKVFLECVQDMDHENMFWYRQDPGLGLRLIYFSYDVKMKEKGDIPEGYSVSREKKERFSLILESASTNQTSMYLCASSLWVGGDNQPQHFGDGTRLSIL.

The chain uses TRBV9 and TRBJ2-3; TRBD2 matches 13 bases. The germline V gene encodes CDR1 SGDLS and CDR2 YYNGEE. The CDR3 loop spans 17 amino acids. V was pared by 7 bases and J by 6 bases, with 14 bases of the junction left unmatched. CDR3 bases: TGTGCCAGCGGTCGCGGGACTAGCGGGATATCTACGGATACGCAGTATTTT. This codes for CASGRGTSGISTDTQYF. The full variable domain, its missing parts supplied by reference TRBV9 and TRBJ2-3, is DSGVTQTPKHLITATGQRVTLRCSPRSGDLSVYWYQQSLDQGLQFLIQYYNGEERAKGNILERFSAQQFPDLHSELNLSSLELGDSALYFCASGRGTSGISTDTQYFGPGTRLTVL.

This clone appeared a few times. The V gene is TRBV2, the J gene TRBJ2-3; D may be TRBD1 (5 bases). Per the germline V gene, CDR1 is SNHLY and CDR2 is FYNNEI. V lost 2 bases and J 0 bases, leaving 21 bases between the germline ends. The CDR3 runs to 19 residues. CDR3 sequence (DNA): TGTGCCAGCAGTGAATGGCCCGAATCGACAGAGACTAGCACAGATACGCAGTATTTT. It specifies CASSEWPESTETSTDTQYF.

This rearrangement joins TRBV4-3 to TRBJ1-1, with D possibly TRBD1 on 6 matching bases. Germline values: CDR1 LGHNA, CDR2 YSLEER. The CDR3 runs 14 residues. V was trimmed by 4 bases and J by 2 bases, leaving 11 bases between them. As DNA, the CDR3 is TGCGCCAGCAGCCGCGGACAGTTAAACACTGAAGCTTTCTTT. Its translation: CASSRGQLNTEAFF.

The gene calls are TRBV7-2 and TRBJ2-7; 9 bases are shared with TRBD2. V was clipped by 5 bases and J by 2 bases; unmatched bases: 7. The CDR3 is 15 amino acids. Germline assignment: CDR1 SGHTA and CDR2 FQGNSA. The CDR3 loop reads CASSAAGTSPYEQYF. In nucleotides, the CDR3 is TGTGCCAGCAGCGCGGCCGGGACTAGCCCCTACGAGCAGTACTTC.

The chain couples TRBV18 to TRBJ1-1; no definite D call. V lost 1 base, J lost 5 bases, and 8 bases lay in between. The CDR3 runs to 13 residues. Germline assignment: CDR1 KGHSH and CDR2 LQKENI. Written as DNA, the CDR3 is TGTGCCAGCTCACCACAGGAGGGAACTGAAGCTTTCTTT. Protein sequence: CASSPQEGTEAFF.